The rows below give T cell receptor beta chains drawn from one sample of a study of CD8+ T cells in alopecia areata. Generated by immunoSEQ multiplex PCR, the TCRdb table keeps only in-frame clones and is missing some. The repertoire includes some 82,000 clones, roughly half of them detected once, and under 6.5% sits in the top ten. The sample comprised NKG2D-high CD8+ T cells sorted from blood. The receptors stem from a human donor with alopecia areata. CDR3s include the opening cysteine and the closing phenylalanine or tryptophan. Each record gives: D gene, clone size, V gene, J gene, CDR3 protein, CDR3 DNA. D genes are given only for firm matches. The listing skips clone size in some rows; elsewhere it reads once, few, many or a size class.

d_call: .
clone_size: few
v_call: TRBV20-1
j_call: TRBJ2-3
cdr3_aa: CSAPEGDTQYF
cdr3_nt: TGCAGTGCCCCGGAGGGAGATACGCAGTATTTT

d_call: TRBD2
clone_size: few
v_call: TRBV7-9
j_call: TRBJ2-5
cdr3_aa: CASTGGQETQYF
cdr3_nt: TGTGCCAGCACGGGGGGCCAAGAGACCCAGTACTTC

d_call: .
clone_size: few
v_call: TRBV29-1
j_call: TRBJ1-1
cdr3_aa: CSVDPGSIGSTEAFF
cdr3_nt: TGCAGCGTTGATCCTGGTTCGATCGGGTCCACTGAAGCTTTCTTT

d_call: .
clone_size: .
v_call: TRBV28
j_call: TRBJ2-5
cdr3_aa: CASSFEAIETQYF
cdr3_nt: TGTGCCAGCAGTTTTGAGGCCATCGAGACCCAGTACTTC

d_call: TRBD1
clone_size: .
v_call: TRBV29-1
j_call: TRBJ2-1
cdr3_aa: CSVGPFDRASYNEQFF
cdr3_nt: TGCAGCGTTGGACCTTTCGACAGGGCCTCCTACAATGAGCAGTTCTTC

d_call: .
clone_size: few
v_call: TRBV28
j_call: TRBJ2-5
cdr3_aa: CASSFRLSPETQYF
cdr3_nt: TGTGCCAGCAGTTTCCGACTCTCCCCGGAGACCCAGTACTTC

d_call: .
clone_size: few
v_call: TRBV29-1
j_call: TRBJ1-2
cdr3_aa: CSVDMTKNYGYTF
cdr3_nt: TGCAGCGTTGACATGACAAAAAACTATGGCTACACCTTC

d_call: .
clone_size: .
v_call: TRBV5-1
j_call: TRBJ1-4
cdr3_aa: CASRQATNEKLFF
cdr3_nt: TGCGCCAGCAGGCAGGCAACTAATGAAAAACTGTTTTTT

d_call: .
clone_size: .
v_call: TRBV7-9
j_call: TRBJ1-2
cdr3_aa: CASSLEEDGYTF
cdr3_nt: TGTGCCAGCAGCTTAGAGGAGGATGGCTACACCTTC

d_call: .
clone_size: .
v_call: TRBV7-9
j_call: TRBJ2-1
cdr3_aa: CASSLNPREQFF
cdr3_nt: TGTGCCAGCAGCTTAAATCCCAGGGAGCAGTTCTTC

d_call: TRBD1
clone_size: .
v_call: TRBV29-1
j_call: TRBJ1-1
cdr3_aa: CSVLAARQGTTRSNTEAFF
cdr3_nt: TGCAGCGTCCTAGCCGCGAGACAGGGCACAACGCGATCGAACACTGAAGCTTTCTTT

d_call: .
clone_size: .
v_call: TRBV27
j_call: TRBJ2-7
cdr3_aa: CASSFGTRGSEQYF
cdr3_nt: TGTGCCAGCAGTTTCGGGACGAGGGGCTCCGAGCAGTACTTC

d_call: TRBD1
clone_size: .
v_call: TRBV25-1
j_call: TRBJ1-1
cdr3_aa: CASGPGQENTEAFF
cdr3_nt: TGTGCCAGCGGCCCGGGACAGGAGAACACTGAAGCTTTCTTT

d_call: .
clone_size: few
v_call: TRBV29-1
j_call: TRBJ1-2
cdr3_aa: CSVSWREDYGYTF
cdr3_nt: TGCAGCGTTTCGTGGAGGGAGGACTACGGCTACACCTTC

d_call: .
clone_size: .
v_call: TRBV27
j_call: TRBJ1-1
cdr3_aa: CASSLQSHVDTEAFF
cdr3_nt: TGTGCCAGCAGTTTGCAAAGCCACGTAGACACTGAAGCTTTCTTT

d_call: .
clone_size: .
v_call: TRBV5-6
j_call: TRBJ2-3
cdr3_aa: CASSLGETDTQYF
cdr3_nt: TGTGCCAGCAGCTTGGGGGAGACAGATACGCAGTATTTT

d_call: .
clone_size: few
v_call: TRBV28
j_call: TRBJ1-1
cdr3_aa: CASNSLLNTEAFF
cdr3_nt: TGTGCCAGCAACAGCCTCTTGAACACTGAAGCTTTCTTT

d_call: .
clone_size: .
v_call: TRBV6-5
j_call: TRBJ2-1
cdr3_aa: CASSHLEEQFF
cdr3_nt: TGTGCCAGCAGCCATTTGGAGGAGCAGTTCTTC

d_call: TRBD2
clone_size: .
v_call: TRBV29-1
j_call: TRBJ2-1
cdr3_aa: CSAERGGYNEQFF
cdr3_nt: TGCAGCGCGGAGCGGGGGGGGTACAATGAGCAGTTCTTC

d_call: .
clone_size: .
v_call: TRBV6-5
j_call: TRBJ2-1
cdr3_aa: CASSFRGEQFF
cdr3_nt: TGTGCCAGCAGTTTCAGAGGGGAGCAGTTCTTC

d_call: .
clone_size: .
v_call: TRBV5-6
j_call: TRBJ1-6
cdr3_aa: CASSLFGSTYNSPLHF
cdr3_nt: TGTGCCAGCAGCTTGTTCGGGAGCACCTATAATTCACCCCTCCACTTT

d_call: .
clone_size: .
v_call: TRBV9
j_call: TRBJ2-3
cdr3_aa: CASSERADTQYF
cdr3_nt: TGTGCCAGCAGCGAGAGGGCAGATACGCAGTATTTT

d_call: TRBD1
clone_size: .
v_call: TRBV11-3
j_call: TRBJ2-3
cdr3_aa: CASSHGQGGTDTQYF
cdr3_nt: TGTGCCAGCAGCCACGGACAGGGCGGCACAGATACGCAGTATTTT

d_call: TRBD1
clone_size: .
v_call: TRBV29-1
j_call: TRBJ2-7
cdr3_aa: CSVEGMETGGYEQYF
cdr3_nt: TGCAGCGTTGAGGGGATGGAGACAGGGGGCTACGAGCAGTACTTC

d_call: .
clone_size: .
v_call: TRBV11-2
j_call: TRBJ2-7
cdr3_aa: CASSGWNRSGSPYEQYF
cdr3_nt: TGTGCCAGCAGCGGGTGGAACAGGTCGGGGTCCCCCTACGAGCAGTACTTC

d_call: .
clone_size: .
v_call: TRBV14
j_call: TRBJ2-7
cdr3_aa: CASSRHEQYF
cdr3_nt: TGTGCCAGCAGCCGCCACGAGCAGTACTTC

d_call: .
clone_size: few
v_call: TRBV28
j_call: TRBJ2-7
cdr3_aa: CASSMTGYGDEQYF
cdr3_nt: TGTGCCAGCAGTATGACGGGCTACGGGGACGAGCAGTACTTC

d_call: TRBD1
clone_size: few
v_call: TRBV29-1
j_call: TRBJ2-7
cdr3_aa: CSVDGTGGPYEQYF
cdr3_nt: TGCAGCGTTGACGGGACAGGGGGGCCCTACGAGCAGTACTTC

d_call: .
clone_size: .
v_call: TRBV7-9
j_call: TRBJ2-7
cdr3_aa: CASSLAGDEQYF
cdr3_nt: TGTGCCAGCAGCTTAGCGGGGGACGAGCAGTACTTC